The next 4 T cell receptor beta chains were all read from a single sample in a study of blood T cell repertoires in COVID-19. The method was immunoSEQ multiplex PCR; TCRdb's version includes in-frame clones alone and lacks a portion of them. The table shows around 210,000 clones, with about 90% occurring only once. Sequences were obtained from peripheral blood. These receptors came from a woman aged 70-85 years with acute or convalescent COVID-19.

The CDR3 coding sequence is TGCGCCAGCAGCCCCCGGGACAGTAAAAAAAATGAGCAGTTCTTC. Amino acid sequence: CASSPRDSKKNEQFF. The chain is built from TRBV5-1 and TRBJ2-1; 7 bases line up with TRBD1. The CDR3 consists of 15 residues. Germline V gene data show CDR1 as SGHRS and CDR2 as YFSETQ. V was clipped by 4 bases and J by 7 bases; unmatched bases: 11.

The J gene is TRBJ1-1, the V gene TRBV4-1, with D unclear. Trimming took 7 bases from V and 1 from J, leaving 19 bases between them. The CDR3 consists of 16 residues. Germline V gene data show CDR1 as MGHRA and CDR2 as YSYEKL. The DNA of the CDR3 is TGCGCCAGCACGAGCGAGACCGGGTTCCAGAACACTGAAGCTTTCTTT. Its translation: CASTSETGFQNTEAFF.

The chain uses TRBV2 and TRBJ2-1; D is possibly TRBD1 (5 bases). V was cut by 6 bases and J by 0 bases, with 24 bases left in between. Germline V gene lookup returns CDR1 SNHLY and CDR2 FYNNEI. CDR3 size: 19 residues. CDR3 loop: CASSVLGLGALSSYNEQFF. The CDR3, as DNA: TGTGCCAGCAGCGTCTTAGGTTTAGGGGCGTTAAGCTCCTACAATGAGCAGTTCTTC.

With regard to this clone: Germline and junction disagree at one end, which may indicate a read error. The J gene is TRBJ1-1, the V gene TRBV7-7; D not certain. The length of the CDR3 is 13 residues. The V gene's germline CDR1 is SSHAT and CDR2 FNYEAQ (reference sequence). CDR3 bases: TGTGCTAGCAGCTTACGGGAGAACACTGAAGCTTTCTTT. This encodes CASSLRENTEAFF. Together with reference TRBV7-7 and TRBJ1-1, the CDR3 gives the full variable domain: GAGVSQSPRYKVTKRGQDVTLRCDPISSHATLYWYQQALGQGPEFLTYFNYEAQPDKSGLPSDRFSAERPEGSISTLTIQRTEQRDSAMYRCASSLRENTEAFFGQGTRLTVV.